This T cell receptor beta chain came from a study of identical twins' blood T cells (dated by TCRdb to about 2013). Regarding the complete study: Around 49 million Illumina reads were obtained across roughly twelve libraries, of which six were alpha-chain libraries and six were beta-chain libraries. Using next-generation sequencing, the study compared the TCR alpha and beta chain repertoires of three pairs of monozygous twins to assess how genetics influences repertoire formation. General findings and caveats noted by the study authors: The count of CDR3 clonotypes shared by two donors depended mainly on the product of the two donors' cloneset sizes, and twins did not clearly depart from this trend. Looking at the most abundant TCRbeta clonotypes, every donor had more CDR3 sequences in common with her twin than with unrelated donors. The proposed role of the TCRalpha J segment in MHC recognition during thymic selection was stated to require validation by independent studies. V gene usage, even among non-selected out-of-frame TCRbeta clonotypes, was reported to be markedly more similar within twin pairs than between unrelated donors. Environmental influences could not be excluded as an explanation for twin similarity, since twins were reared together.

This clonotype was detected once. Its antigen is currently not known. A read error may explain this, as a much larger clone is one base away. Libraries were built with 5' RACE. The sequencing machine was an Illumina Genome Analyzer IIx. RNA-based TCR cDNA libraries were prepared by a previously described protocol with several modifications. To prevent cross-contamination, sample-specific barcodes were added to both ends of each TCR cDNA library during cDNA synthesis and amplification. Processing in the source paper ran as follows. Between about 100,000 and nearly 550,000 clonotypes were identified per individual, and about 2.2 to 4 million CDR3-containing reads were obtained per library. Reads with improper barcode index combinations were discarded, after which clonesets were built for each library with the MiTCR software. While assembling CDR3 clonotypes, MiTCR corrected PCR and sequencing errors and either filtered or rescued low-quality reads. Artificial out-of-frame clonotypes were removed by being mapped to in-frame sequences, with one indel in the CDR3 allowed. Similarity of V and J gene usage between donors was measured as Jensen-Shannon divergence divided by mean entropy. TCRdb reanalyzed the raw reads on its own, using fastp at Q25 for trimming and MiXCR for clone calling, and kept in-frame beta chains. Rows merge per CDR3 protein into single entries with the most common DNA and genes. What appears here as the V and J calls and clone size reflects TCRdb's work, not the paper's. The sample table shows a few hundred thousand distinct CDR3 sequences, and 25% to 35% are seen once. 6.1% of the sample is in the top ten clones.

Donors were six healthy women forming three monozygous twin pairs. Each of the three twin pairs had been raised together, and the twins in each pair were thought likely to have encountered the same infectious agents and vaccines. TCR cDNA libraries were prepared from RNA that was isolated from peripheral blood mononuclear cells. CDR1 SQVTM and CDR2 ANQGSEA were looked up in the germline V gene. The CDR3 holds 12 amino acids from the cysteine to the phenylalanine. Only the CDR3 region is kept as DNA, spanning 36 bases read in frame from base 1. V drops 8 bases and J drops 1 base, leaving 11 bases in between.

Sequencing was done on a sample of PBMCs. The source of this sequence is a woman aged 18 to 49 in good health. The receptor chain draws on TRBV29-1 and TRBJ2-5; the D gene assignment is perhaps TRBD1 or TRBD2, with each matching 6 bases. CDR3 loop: CSFGGGQETQYF. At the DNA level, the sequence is TGCAGCTTCGGAGGGGGCCAAGAGACCCAGTACTTC. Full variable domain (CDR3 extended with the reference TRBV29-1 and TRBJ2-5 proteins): SAVISQKPSRDICQRGTSLTIQCQVDSQVTMMFWYRQQPGQSLTLIATANQGSEATYESGFVIDKFPISRPNLTFSTLTVSNMSPEDSSIYLCSFGGGQETQYFGPGTRLLVL.